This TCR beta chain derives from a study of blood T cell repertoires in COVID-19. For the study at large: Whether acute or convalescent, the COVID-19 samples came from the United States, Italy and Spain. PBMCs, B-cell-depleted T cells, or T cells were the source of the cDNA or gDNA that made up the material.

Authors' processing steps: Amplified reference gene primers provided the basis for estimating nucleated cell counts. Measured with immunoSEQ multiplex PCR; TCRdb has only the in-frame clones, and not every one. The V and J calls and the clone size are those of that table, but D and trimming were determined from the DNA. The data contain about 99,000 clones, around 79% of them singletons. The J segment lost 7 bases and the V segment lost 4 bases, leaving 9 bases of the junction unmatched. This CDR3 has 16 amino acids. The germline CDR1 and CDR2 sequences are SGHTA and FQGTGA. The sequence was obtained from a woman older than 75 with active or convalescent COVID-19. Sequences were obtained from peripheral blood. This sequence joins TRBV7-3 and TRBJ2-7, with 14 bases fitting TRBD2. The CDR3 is CASSSTSGRAAGEQYF. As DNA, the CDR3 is TGTGCCAGCAGCTCGACTAGCGGGAGGGCCGCAGGAGAGCAGTACTTC.